These 28 T cell receptor beta chains share one sample of origin, sequenced in a study of vaccination and CD4 T cells after COVID-19. Cultured CD4+ T cells had their DNA profiled by the Oncomine TCR Beta short-read assay. TCRdb ran MiXCR on the PCR reads and lists one entry per CDR3 protein. This table holds about 20,000 distinct CDR3 sequences, 43% found once. Regarding treatment: approximately nine-day PBMC culture with coronavirus spike peptide pools or control peptides (ViraFEST assay). Their antigens are not known. This specimen consisted of CD4+ T cells from blood, cultured in vitro, obtained after SARS-CoV-2 vaccination. Receptor source: a human donor who had recovered from COVID-19.

This chain uses TRBV6-1 with TRBJ2-7; 9 bases map to TRBD2. The CDR3 runs 14 residues. V trimming: 6 bases; J trimming: 9 bases; junction bases outside the gene matches: 12. Germline V gene lookup returns CDR1 MNHNS and CDR2 SASEGT. The CDR3 region is CASSPIAGAGVQYF. CDR3 in DNA: TGTGCCAGCAGCCCTATAGCGGGGGCTGGCGTGCAGTACTTC.

The chain carries TRBV30 and TRBJ1-6; D not resolved. This CDR3 has 11 residues. V gave up 0 bases and J gave up 10 bases, with 4 bases separating them. Germline V gene data show CDR1 as GTSNPN and CDR2 as SVGIG (reference sequence). CDR3 protein: CAWSVESPLHF. DNA for the CDR3: TGTGCCTGGAGTGTAGAATCACCCCTCCACTTT. Full variable domain (rest looked up from reference TRBV30 and TRBJ1-6): SQTIHQWPATLVQPVGSPLSLECTVEGTSNPNLYWYRQAAGRGLQLLFYSVGIGQISSEVPQNLSASRPQDRQFILSSKKLLLSDSGFYLCAWSVESPLHFGNGTRLTVT.

This clonotype was detected a few times. The chain carries TRBV20-1 and TRBJ1-1, with 7 bases matching TRBD1. This CDR3 region has 14 residues. Germline loops: CDR1 DFQATT, CDR2 SNEGSKA (reference sequence). Trimming removed 6 bases from V and 2 bases from J; junction bases left unmatched: 9. CDR3 nucleotide sequence: TGCAGTGCCCTAGTAGGGGGCGGTAACACTGAAGCTTTCTTT. This translates into CSALVGGGNTEAFF.

The rearrangement uses TRBV20-1 and TRBJ2-3; 15 bases fit TRBD2. The CDR3 is 16 amino acids. Germline CDR1 is DFQATT and CDR2 is SNEGSKA (reference sequence). J gave up 2 bases and V 5 bases, and 5 bases lay outside the gene matches. The DNA for the CDR3 is TGCAGTGCTTCTGGACTAGCGGGGGGGGTCACAGATACGCAGTATTTT. This sequence encodes CSASGLAGGVTDTQYF.

The gene calls are TRBV15 and TRBJ2-7; no reliable D call. Trimming stripped 0 bases from V and 1 base from J, with 7 bases between. The CDR3 runs to 14 residues. Germline V lookup: CDR1 LNHNV, CDR2 YYDKDF (reference sequence). The CDR3 DNA is TGTGCCACCAGCAGAGATATGGCGTCCTACGAGCAGTACTTC. This encodes CATSRDMASYEQYF.

The chain is built from TRBV15 and TRBJ1-4; D not resolved. The CDR3 consists of 15 residues. V was shortened by 0 bases and J by 8 bases, with 13 bases between the two germline ends. Germline V CDR1 and CDR2: LNHNV, YYDKDF (reference sequence). Here the CDR3 DNA reads TGTGCCACCAGCAGAGATCGTACAGAGCTGGAAAAACTGTTTTTT. It is translated as CATSRDRTELEKLFF.

The chain couples TRBV7-2 to TRBJ1-1; perhaps TRBD1 as D (6 bases). The CDR3 consists of 14 residues. V was pared by 3 bases and J by 7 bases, with 15 bases between. Per germline, CDR1 SGHTA and CDR2 FQGNSA. In nucleotides, the CDR3 is TGTGCCAGCAGCTTCTTCGAGGGGGAAGGTGAAGCTTTCTTT. Protein sequence: CASSFFEGEGEAFF. The full variable domain, in which reference TRBV7-2 and TRBJ1-1 provide the parts outside the CDR3, is GAGVSQSPSNKVTEKGKDVELRCDPISGHTALYWYRQSLGQGLEFLIYFQGNSAPDKSGLPSDRFSAERTGGSVSTLTIQRTQQEDSAVYLCASSFFEGEGEAFFGQGTRLTVV.

This clonotype was counted a single time. The chain is built from TRBV7-2 and TRBJ1-3; D unresolved. This CDR3 is built from 15 residues. V lost 3 bases to trimming and J lost 4 bases, with 13 bases between them. Germline V lookup: CDR1 SGHTA, CDR2 FQGNSA. The CDR3, as DNA: TGTGCCAGCAGCTTCCCGGTGGCAGCAGGAAACACCATATATTTT. Translated, it gives CASSFPVAAGNTIYF.

The rearrangement uses TRBV20-1 and TRBJ1-2; 9 nucleotides agree with TRBD1. Germline V gene data show CDR1 as DFQATT and CDR2 as SNEGSKA (reference sequence). The CDR3 consists of 13 residues. V gave up 5 bases and J gave up 7 bases; unmatched junction bases: 8. The CDR3 DNA reads TGCAGTGCTTCGGGACAGGGTTTTTCTGGCTACACCTTC. Protein sequence: CSASGQGFSGYTF.

Only a few counts were recorded for this clonotype. V gene TRBV11-3 combines with J gene TRBJ2-5, with D perhaps matching TRBD2 (5 bases). The CDR3 is made up of 13 amino acids. Germline V gene data show CDR1 as SGHNT and CDR2 as YENEEA. V was cut by 5 bases and J by 7 bases, with 14 bases left in between. CDR3 DNA sequence: TGTGCCAGCAGCCGGGATCTAGCCGGGACCCAGTACTTC. It encodes CASSRDLAGTQYF.

The V gene is TRBV19, the J gene TRBJ2-3; TRBD1 agrees at 7 bases. Germline CDR1 LNHDA, CDR2 SQIVND (reference sequence). Trimming took 2 bases from V and 7 from J; bases not matched to a gene: 3. The CDR3 covers 13 residues. This CDR3 is CASSIPGQYTQYF. The CDR3 DNA reads as TGTGCCAGTAGTATACCGGGACAGTATACGCAGTATTTT.

This clonotype was detected a few times. CDR3 sequence (DNA): TGTGCCAGCAGCCCCAGGGTGGAAACTGGAAACACCATATATTTT. Translated: CASSPRVETGNTIYF. The rearrangement uses TRBV7-2 and TRBJ1-3; tentative D call: TRBD1 (5 bases). The CDR3 length is 15 residues. The germline gives CDR1 SGHTA, CDR2 FQGNSA. Trimming pared 5 bases from V and 2 bases from J, leaving 13 bases between. The complete variable domain, with remaining parts taken from reference TRBV7-2 and TRBJ1-3, reads GAGVSQSPSNKVTEKGKDVELRCDPISGHTALYWYRQSLGQGLEFLIYFQGNSAPDKSGLPSDRFSAERTGGSVSTLTIQRTQQEDSAVYLCASSPRVETGNTIYFGEGSWLTVV.

This chain connects TRBV7-9 to TRBJ1-1, with a possible D match to TRBD1 (5 bases). The CDR3 is made up of 15 amino acids. V lost 5 bases to trimming and J lost 0 bases, with 13 bases between them. Germline V gives CDR1 SEHNR, CDR2 FQNEAQ (reference sequence). In nucleotides, the CDR3 is TGTGCCAGCAGCCCTAGGGAGGGGCTGAACACTGAAGCTTTCTTT. Residues: CASSPREGLNTEAFF.

This chain uses TRBV7-8 with TRBJ2-5; D is ambiguous. Germline loops: CDR1 SGHVS, CDR2 FQNEAQ. The length of the CDR3 is 16 residues. Trimming took off 4 bases at V and 0 bases at J, with 15 bases between the two ends. The CDR3 protein is CASSSRVHSYQETQYF. The CDR3 nucleotides are TGTGCCAGCAGCTCCCGGGTGCACTCGTACCAAGAGACCCAGTACTTC.

The chain carries TRBV7-2 and TRBJ2-7; TRBD1 matches 9 bases. CDR1 and CDR2 (germline): SGHTA, FQGNSA. The CDR3 covers 13 residues. V was clipped by 5 bases and J by 7 bases; unmatched bases: 6. As DNA, the CDR3 is TGTGCCAGCAGCCCAGGACAGGGGAAAGAGCAGTACTTC. Its protein is CASSPGQGKEQYF.

The table lists this clonotype with a few counts. The J gene is TRBJ1-6, the V gene TRBV6-1; D not resolved. V gave up 4 bases and J gave up 13 bases, with 23 bases separating them. CDR1 and CDR2 (germline): MNHNS, SASEGT. This CDR3 comprises 16 residues. For the CDR3, the DNA is TGTGCCAGCAGTGGTCCGCGACTTACTCTCAATCAGCCCCTCCACTTT. It is translated as CASSGPRLTLNQPLHF.

In this sample, this clonotype turned up a few times. This chain links TRBV7-9 with TRBJ1-2; D perhaps matches TRBD1 (6 bases). The V end lost 6 bases, the J end lost 2 bases, and 16 bases lay between the germline ends. Germline CDR1 SEHNR, CDR2 FQNEAQ (reference sequence). The CDR3 length is 15 residues. The CDR3 region is CASSYDHTGNYGYTF. The CDR3 bases are TGTGCCAGCAGTTATGATCATACAGGGAACTATGGCTACACCTTC.

The chain has TRBV11-2 and TRBJ2-3; perhaps TRBD2 as D (6 bases). Per the germline V gene, CDR1 is SGHAT and CDR2 is FQNNGV. The CDR3 consists of 15 residues. The V end lost 5 bases, the J end lost 1 base, and 13 bases lay between the germline ends. The CDR3 spells CASSPRGGGTDTQYF. The CDR3 nucleotides are TGTGCCAGCAGCCCTAGGGGCGGGGGCACAGATACGCAGTATTTT.

The chain combines TRBV19 with TRBJ1-5; TRBD1 might be the D (6 bases). The CDR3 contains 17 residues. V gave up 2 bases and J gave up 7 bases, with 21 bases separating them. Germline lookup yields CDR1 LNHDA and CDR2 SQIVND (reference sequence). This CDR3 reads CASSILAPGGSGQPQHF. DNA of the CDR3: TGTGCCAGTAGTATATTGGCCCCCGGGGGCTCTGGCCAGCCCCAGCATTTT.

Points on this clonotype: Likely a read error: the CDR3 ends without its conserved phenylalanine or tryptophan. This sequence joins TRBV6-1 and TRBJ2-5; tentative D call: TRBD2 (6 bases). Germline CDR1 MNHNS, CDR2 SASEGT. Trimming removed 6 bases at V and 5 bases at J, with 16 bases between. This CDR3 has 14 amino acids. The CDR3 loop reads CASSLFAEGETQYL. The CDR3, as DNA: TGTGCCAGCAGCCTCTTCGCGGAGGGGGAGACCCAGTACCTC.

This chain connects TRBV20-1 to TRBJ1-5; a possible D gene is TRBD1 (5 bases). Germline CDR1 reads DFQATT; CDR2 reads SNEGSKA (reference sequence). This CDR3 has 16 amino acids. V was pared by 3 bases and J by 0 bases, with 15 bases between. CDR3: CSARDYRDGSNQPQHF. The CDR3 region has the DNA TGCAGTGCTAGGGATTACCGGGACGGTAGCAATCAGCCCCAGCATTTT.

This clonotype was found a few times. The V gene is TRBV7-3, the J gene TRBJ1-1, with D unclear. Trimming stripped 4 bases from V and 2 bases from J, with 8 bases between. The CDR3 has 13 amino acids. Germline CDR1 is SGHTA and CDR2 is FQGTGA. CDR3 region: CASSSTLNTEAFF. DNA for the CDR3: TGTGCCAGCAGCTCGACCTTAAACACTGAAGCTTTCTTT.

This clonotype has just a few counts. J is TRBJ1-2 and V is TRBV9, with 8 nucleotides matching TRBD1. The V and J ends lost 2 bases and 8 bases, in that order; junction bases with no gene match: 8. This CDR3 comprises 14 residues. CDR1 SGDLS and CDR2 YYNGEE come from the germline V gene. Here the CDR3 DNA reads TGTGCCAGCAGCGTCGGACAGGGCCTTCGGGGCTACACCTTC. Protein: CASSVGQGLRGYTF.

Here the CDR3 reads CSARVGGGARDTQYF. For the CDR3, the DNA is TGCAGTGCTAGAGTCGGCGGGGGAGCAAGGGATACGCAGTATTTT. V is TRBV20-1 and J is TRBJ2-3, with 7 bases identical to TRBD2. The V segment lost 1 base and the J segment 6 bases; nucleotides outside the gene matches: 10. Germline CDR1 DFQATT, CDR2 SNEGSKA (reference sequence). The CDR3 is made up of 15 amino acids.

The genes are TRBV11-1 and TRBJ2-1; TRBD2 is a possible D gene (5 bases). This CDR3 has 14 residues. V dropped 4 bases and J dropped 6 bases, with 13 bases sitting between them. CDR1 is SGHAT, CDR2 FQDESV, per germline (reference sequence). In nucleotides, the CDR3 is TGTGCCAGCAGCTCCGCCGGGAATCGCAATGAGCAGTTCTTC. It encodes CASSSAGNRNEQFF.

This clonotype was counted a few times. The chain uses TRBV20-1 and TRBJ1-3; TRBD1 might be the D (5 bases). Germline CDR1 is DFQATT and CDR2 is SNEGSKA (reference sequence). Trimming removed 7 bases from V and 0 bases from J, with 10 bases in between. The CDR3 totals 13 residues. DNA of the CDR3: TGCAGTGTACCGACAGACTCTGGAAACACCATATATTTT. Translated: CSVPTDSGNTIYF.

This clonotype was observed a handful of times. The chain combines TRBV15 with TRBJ1-5; 9 positions match TRBD1. V was clipped by 3 bases and J by 7 bases; unmatched bases: 4. The CDR3 loop spans 14 amino acids. Germline V gene lookup returns CDR1 LNHNV and CDR2 YYDKDF (reference sequence). Here the CDR3 reads CATSRDRGKQPQHF. CDR3 sequence (DNA): TGTGCCACCAGCAGGGACAGGGGAAAACAGCCCCAGCATTTT.

The rearrangement uses TRBV20-1 and TRBJ2-5, with 10 positions matching TRBD2. V gave up 6 bases and J gave up 2 bases; unmatched junction bases: 9. This CDR3 has 15 amino acids. CDR1 and CDR2 from the germline V gene are DFQATT and SNEGSKA (reference sequence). The CDR3 region has the DNA TGCAGTGCCCATTTGGGGACTAGCGAACAAGAGACCCAGTACTTC. Protein product: CSAHLGTSEQETQYF.